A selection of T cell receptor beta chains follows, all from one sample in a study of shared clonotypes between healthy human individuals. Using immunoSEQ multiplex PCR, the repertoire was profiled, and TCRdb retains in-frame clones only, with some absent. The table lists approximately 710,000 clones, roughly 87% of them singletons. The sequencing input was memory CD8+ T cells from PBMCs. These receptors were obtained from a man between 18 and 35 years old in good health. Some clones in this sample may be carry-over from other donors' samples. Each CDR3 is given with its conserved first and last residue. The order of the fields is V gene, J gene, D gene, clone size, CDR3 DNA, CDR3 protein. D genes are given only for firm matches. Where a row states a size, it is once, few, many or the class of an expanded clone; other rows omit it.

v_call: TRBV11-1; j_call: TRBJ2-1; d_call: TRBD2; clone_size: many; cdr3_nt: TGTGCCAGCAGCGAAGGACTAGCGCAATACAATGAGCAGTTCTTC; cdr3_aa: CASSEGLAQYNEQFF
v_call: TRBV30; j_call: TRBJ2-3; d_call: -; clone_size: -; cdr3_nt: TGTGCCTGGAGTAGTACAGGGAGCACAGATACGCAGTATTTT; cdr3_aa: CAWSSTGSTDTQYF
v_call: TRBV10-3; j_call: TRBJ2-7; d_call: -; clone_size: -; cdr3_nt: TGTGCCATCAGTGAGGGCCTGACCTACGAGCAGTACTTC; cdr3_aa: CAISEGLTYEQYF
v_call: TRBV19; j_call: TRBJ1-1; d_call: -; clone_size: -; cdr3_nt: TGTGCCAGTACCATAGGACAGTTGAACACTGAAGCTTTCTTT; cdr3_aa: CASTIGQLNTEAFF
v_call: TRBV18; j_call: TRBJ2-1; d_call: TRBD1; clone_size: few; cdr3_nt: TGTGCCAGCTCACCAGCCAGGGGGCGGGTAGATGAGCAGTTCTTC; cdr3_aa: CASSPARGRVDEQFF
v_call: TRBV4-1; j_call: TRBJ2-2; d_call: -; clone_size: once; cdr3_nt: TGCGCCAGCAGGGAATACTCCGGGACCCTCAACACCGGGGAGCTGTTTTTT; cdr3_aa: CASREYSGTLNTGELFF
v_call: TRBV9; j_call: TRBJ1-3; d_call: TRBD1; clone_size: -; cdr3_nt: TGTGCCAGCAGCGTAGTGGGACAGGCCCTTTATGGAAACACCATATATTTT; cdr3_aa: CASSVVGQALYGNTIYF
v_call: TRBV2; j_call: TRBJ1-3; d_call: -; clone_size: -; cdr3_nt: TGTGCCAGCAGTGAAGCGAGAGGGGTCGGAAACACCATATATTTT; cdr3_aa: CASSEARGVGNTIYF
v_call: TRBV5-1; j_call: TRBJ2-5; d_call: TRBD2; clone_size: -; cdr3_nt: TGCGCCAGCAGGGTCAGCGGGAGGGCGGAGACCCAGTACTTC; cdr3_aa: CASRVSGRAETQYF
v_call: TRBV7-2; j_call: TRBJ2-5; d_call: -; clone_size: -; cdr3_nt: TGTGCCAGCAGCGAAAGTTGGACAAGCCAAGAGACCCAGTACTTC; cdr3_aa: CASSESWTSQETQYF
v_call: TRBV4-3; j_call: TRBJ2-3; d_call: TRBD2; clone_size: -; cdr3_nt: TGCGCCAGCAGCCAACCCTCCGCTAGCGGGAACACAGATACGCAGTATTTT; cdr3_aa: CASSQPSASGNTDTQYF
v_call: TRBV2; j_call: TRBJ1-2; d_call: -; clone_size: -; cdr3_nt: TGTGCCAGCAGTAGCAGGGGTTGGGATGGCTACACCTTC; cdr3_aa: CASSSRGWDGYTF
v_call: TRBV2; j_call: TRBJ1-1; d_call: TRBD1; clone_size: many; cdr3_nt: TGTGCCAGCAGCCCAGGGGGTTGGACTGAAGCTTTCTTT; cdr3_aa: CASSPGGWTEAFF
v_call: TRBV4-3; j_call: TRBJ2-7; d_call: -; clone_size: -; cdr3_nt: TGCGCCAGCAGCCAAGTTCAAAGCGGTGAGCAGTACTTC; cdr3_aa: CASSQVQSGEQYF
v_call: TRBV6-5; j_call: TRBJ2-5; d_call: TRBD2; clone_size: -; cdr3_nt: TGTGCCACAAAGGGAACTAGCGGGAGAGGGGAGACCCAGTACTTC; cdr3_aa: CATKGTSGRGETQYF
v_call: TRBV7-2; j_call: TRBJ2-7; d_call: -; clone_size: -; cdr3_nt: TGTGCCAGCAGCTTAGCATCCGGTCTCTACGAGCAGTACTTC; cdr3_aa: CASSLASGLYEQYF